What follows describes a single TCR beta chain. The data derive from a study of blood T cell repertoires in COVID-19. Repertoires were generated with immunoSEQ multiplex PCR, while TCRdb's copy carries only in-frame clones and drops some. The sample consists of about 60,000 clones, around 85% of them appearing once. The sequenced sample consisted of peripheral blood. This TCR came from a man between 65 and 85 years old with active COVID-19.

The CDR3 DNA reads TGTGCCAGCAGTGTTGGGCAAAGCACAGATACGCAGTATTTT. Translating it yields CASSVGQSTDTQYF. This chain uses TRBV2 with TRBJ2-3; D gene ambiguous. The CDR3 is made up of 14 amino acids. Germline-derived CDR1 and CDR2 are SNHLY and FYNNEI. With 4 bases removed from V and 0 bases from J, the gap between germline ends came to 8 bases. Combining the CDR3 with reference TRBV2 and TRBJ2-3 gives the whole variable domain EPEVTQTPSHQVTQMGQEVILRCVPISNHLYFYWYRQILGQKVEFLVSFYNNEISEKSEIFDDQFSVERPDGSNFTLKIRSTKLEDSAMYFCASSVGQSTDTQYFGPGTRLTVL.